What follows describes a single TCR beta chain. As yet, its antigen is unknown. One end of the junction does not line up with germline, which may come from a read error. These data come from a study of blood T cells in healthy people across ages. The study, taken as a whole, reports: Per million T cells, TCR beta diversity dropped roughly linearly as age increased. Aged donors had fewer naive CD4+ cells and lower diversity than long-lived donors.

The CDR3 contains 14 residues. Germline-derived CDR1 and CDR2 are SQVTM and ANQGSEA. Then a second PCR, running about 6 to 11 cycles, was carried out with a sample-barcoded 5' primer and a J-beta primer mix. TCRdb fed the 5' RACE reads into MiXCR, producing one record per CDR3 protein. Altogether roughly 1.9 million distinct CDR3 sequences are present, more than 35% being singletons, with the ten largest covering about 21%. Sequencing input: blood. The chain employs TRBV29-1 and TRBJ2-5; no clear D gene. The source is a human donor in good health. Here the CDR3 reads CSAEDGFTRETQYF. The CDR3 nucleotides are TGCAGCGCTGAAGATGGGTTCACGAGGGAGACCCAGTACTTC.